The 12 T cell receptor beta chains below were found in one sample sequenced in a study of T cells in Graves' hyperthyroidism and ophthalmopathy. RNA transcripts provided the source from which TCR beta CDR3 regions were amplified. The study used the HTBI primer set for a first-round RT-PCR of the TCR CDR3. TCRdb processed the multiplex PCR reads anew with MiXCR; each CDR3 protein has one entry. This table holds around 380,000 distinct CDR3 sequences, roughly 13% found once. Sequenced: blood. These receptors were taken from a man between 25 and 39 years old with Graves' hyperthyroidism that later progressed to Graves' ophthalmopathy.

A note on this clonotype: No conserved phenylalanine or tryptophan is present at the end of the CDR3, so a read error is the likely explanation. The chain links TRBV10-1 to TRBJ2-1; 9 positions match TRBD2. The CDR3 is made up of 16 amino acids. The J segment lost 6 bases and the V segment lost 3 bases, leaving 9 bases of the junction unmatched. Germline V gene data show CDR1 as WNHNN and CDR2 as SYGVQD (reference sequence). The chain's CDR3 is CASSEGASGVSNEQFL. CDR3 nucleotide sequence: TGCGCCAGCAGTGAAGGGGCTAGCGGGGTTAGCAATGAGCAGTTCCTC.

The chain couples TRBV2 to TRBJ2-1, with 7 bases identical to TRBD1. Trimming at V came to 5 bases and at J to 2 bases, leaving 6 bases not matched to a gene. Germline V lookup: CDR1 SNHLY, CDR2 FYNNEI. This CDR3 has 15 amino acids. The CDR3 DNA is TGTGCCAGCAGTCTACAGGGGAGAACCTACAATGAGCAGTTCTTC. This gives the protein CASSLQGRTYNEQFF.

The chain links TRBV12-3 or TRBV12-4 to TRBJ1-5; a possible D gene is TRBD1 (5 bases). Trimming took off 5 bases at V and 2 bases at J, with 13 bases between the two ends. The CDR3 length is 15 residues. CDR3 nucleotide sequence: TGTGCCAGCAGTCCTGGGGGATGGGGCAATCAGCCCCAGCATTTT. It codes for CASSPGGWGNQPQHF.

This clonotype was observed at least ten times. The V and J genes are TRBV30 and TRBJ2-5; no clear D gene. The V gene lost 3 bases and the J gene lost 1 base, with 9 bases spanning the gap. This CDR3 has 13 amino acids. Germline loops: CDR1 GTSNPN, CDR2 SVGIG (reference sequence). The CDR3: CAWRARIQETQYF. The CDR3 nucleotides are TGTGCCTGGAGGGCTCGAATCCAAGAGACCCAGTACTTC.

This clonotype appeared a few times. This sequence joins TRBV19 and TRBJ2-1; the D call may be TRBD1 or TRBD2 (6 bases each). Trimming left V 3 bases short and J 1 base short, with 16 bases between. This CDR3 contains 17 residues. Looked up from germline, CDR1 is LNHDA and CDR2 is SQIVND (reference sequence). The CDR3 protein is CASSISRGRLSYNEQFF. As DNA, the CDR3 is TGTGCCAGTAGTATTTCGAGGGGGAGGCTATCCTACAATGAGCAGTTCTTC.

The sample holds a few counts of this clonotype. The V and J genes are TRBV6-1 and TRBJ2-5, with TRBD1 as a possible D gene (5 bases). The CDR3 extends over 13 amino acids. The germline V and J ends were trimmed by 5 bases and 4 bases, with 11 bases remaining between them. Germline V gene lookup returns CDR1 MNHNS and CDR2 SASEGT. The CDR3 DNA sequence: TGTGCCAGCAGTTATGGAAGGGGAGAGACCCAGTACTTC. Protein sequence: CASSYGRGETQYF.

This clonotype was seen ten or more times. This chain connects TRBV3-1 to TRBJ1-5; D is possibly TRBD1 (5 bases). Trimming took off 1 base at V and 6 bases at J, with 10 bases between the two ends. CDR1 LGHDT and CDR2 YNNKEL come from the germline V gene (reference sequence). The CDR3 consists of 14 residues. As DNA, the CDR3 is TGTGCCAGCAGCCAAGGAGGGGCGGGTCAGCCCCAGCATTTT. It specifies CASSQGGAGQPQHF.

This clonotype came up a few times. The chain combines TRBV7-2 with TRBJ2-3; 11 nucleotides match TRBD2. Germline CDR1 is SGHTA and CDR2 is FQGNSA. Trimming took 5 bases from V and 8 from J; bases not matched to a gene: 15. The CDR3 has 17 amino acids. The CDR3 here is CASSPRGVAGGRGTQYF. Here the CDR3 DNA reads TGTGCCAGCAGCCCCCGAGGAGTAGCGGGGGGGCGAGGTACGCAGTATTTT.

A few counts support this clonotype. The V call is TRBV12-5, the J call TRBJ2-3, with TRBD2 matching 13 bases. CDR3 length: 17 residues. CDR1 is LGHNT and CDR2 is FRNRAP in the germline V gene. The junction had 11 bases not matched to a gene; V was cut back by 7 bases and J by 4 bases. The CDR3: CASAPTSGGPVADTQYF. In nucleotides, the CDR3 is TGTGCTAGTGCCCCGACTAGCGGGGGGCCTGTGGCAGATACGCAGTATTTT.

This clonotype was seen ten or more times. The V call is TRBV3-1, the J call TRBJ2-3, with D tentatively TRBD2 (5 bases). Trimming removed 2 bases from V and 3 bases from J, with 9 bases in between. Germline CDR1 and CDR2: LGHDT and YNNKEL (reference sequence). This CDR3 has 14 residues. This CDR3 is CASSQFTRTDTQYF. Written as DNA, the CDR3 is TGTGCCAGCAGCCAATTCACTAGAACAGATACGCAGTATTTT.

This clonotype was seen a handful of times. V gene TRBV28 combines with J gene TRBJ2-1, with 10 bases lining up with TRBD1. CDR3 length equals 16 residues. Per the germline V gene, CDR1 is MDHEN and CDR2 is SYDVKM. Germline trimming cut 5 bases from V and 7 bases from J; bases unmatched to any gene: 11. CDR3 sequence: CASSPRTGGGWNEQFF. The CDR3 DNA reads as TGTGCCAGCAGTCCAAGGACAGGGGGAGGTTGGAATGAGCAGTTCTTC.

This clonotype was seen only a few times. The chain has TRBV7-6 and TRBJ2-1, with 10 bases aligning to TRBD1. This CDR3 contains 15 residues. J gave up 7 bases and V 5 bases, and 8 bases lay outside the gene matches. Germline lookup yields CDR1 SGHVS and CDR2 FNYEAQ. CDR3 region: CASSRPGTGENEQFF. The CDR3, as DNA: TGTGCCAGCAGCCGTCCCGGGACAGGGGAAAATGAGCAGTTCTTC.